One and the same sample provided the 22 T cell receptor beta chains below, sequenced in a study of OX40 agonist ivuxolimab in advanced cancers. Profiled with immunoSEQ multiplex PCR; TCRdb holds only in-frame clones, not every one. The sample includes about 68,000 clones, approximately 87% seen only once; the top ten take around 0.7%. Sequencing used CD4+ or CD8+ T cells sorted from blood, obtained in a trial of the OX40 agonist ivuxolimab. The receptor set was obtained from an adult with an advanced solid tumor such as melanoma, head and neck, liver or kidney cancer.

The V and J genes are TRBV18 and TRBJ1-2; 8 bases are shared with TRBD1. With V trimmed by 2 bases and J by 6 bases, 5 bases remained unmatched. The CDR3 loop spans 14 amino acids. The germline gives CDR1 KGHSH, CDR2 LQKENI. The CDR3 nucleotides are TGTGCCAGCTCACCAGTGCAGGGGGCCAATGGCTACACCTTC. It translates to CASSPVQGANGYTF.

This clone came up a few times. The gene calls are TRBV2 and TRBJ2-7; TRBD1 is a possible D gene (5 bases). Germline CDR1 reads SNHLY; CDR2 reads FYNNEI. The CDR3 has 14 amino acids. The V end lost 2 bases, the J end lost 6 bases, and 14 bases lay between the germline ends. The CDR3 region has the DNA TGTGCCAGCAGTGAAAACTCGGCAGGGTTCGAGCAGTACTTC. This encodes CASSENSAGFEQYF.

V and J are TRBV2 and TRBJ1-1; no clear D. Trimming shortened V by 10 bases and J by 1 base, and 25 bases separated the two germline ends. Per germline, CDR1 SNHLY and CDR2 FYNNEI. The CDR3 totals 17 residues. CDR3 residues: CATKDTSALYRNTEAFF. The CDR3 coding sequence is TGTGCCACTAAAGACACTTCCGCCCTCTACAGGAACACTGAAGCTTTCTTT.

V usage is TRBV5-4 and J usage is TRBJ2-7, with a possible D match to TRBD2 (5 bases). Trimming removed 2 bases from V and 3 bases from J, with 6 bases in between. The CDR3 has 12 residues. Per the germline V gene, CDR1 is SGHNT and CDR2 is YYREEE (reference sequence). This CDR3 is CASSFRDYEQYF. The CDR3 bases are TGTGCCAGCAGCTTCCGGGACTACGAGCAGTACTTC.

This sequence joins TRBV11-2 and TRBJ2-7, with 11 nucleotides matching TRBD1. The germline V gene encodes CDR1 SGHAT and CDR2 FQNNGV. Trimming took 3 bases from V and 0 from J; bases not matched to a gene: 4. The length of the CDR3 is 16 residues. The CDR3 here is CASSFSGTGGSYEQYF. The DNA of the CDR3 is TGTGCCAGCAGCTTTTCTGGGACAGGGGGCTCCTACGAGCAGTACTTC. The full variable domain, rest sourced from reference TRBV11-2 and TRBJ2-7, is EAGVAQSPRYKIIEKRQSVAFWCNPISGHATLYWYQQILGQGPKLLIQFQNNGVVDDSQLPKDRFSAERLKGVDSTLKIQPAKLEDSAVYLCASSFSGTGGSYEQYFGPGTRLTVT.

The chain combines TRBV5-1 with TRBJ2-1; 10 bases match TRBD2. The CDR3 totals 15 residues. CDR1 is SGHRS and CDR2 is YFSETQ in the germline V gene. Unmatched junction bases numbered 5, after V lost 1 base and J lost 7 bases. CDR3 residues: CASSLFSSGGNEQFF. CDR3 in DNA: TGCGCCAGCAGCTTGTTTAGTAGCGGGGGGAATGAGCAGTTCTTC. The entire variable domain, with the rest obtained from reference TRBV5-1 and TRBJ2-1, is as follows: KAGVTQTPRYLIKTRGQQVTLSCSPISGHRSVSWYQQTPGQGLQFLFEYFSETQRNKGNFPGRFSGRQFSNSRSEMNVSTLELGDSALYLCASSLFSSGGNEQFFGPGTRLTVL.

The genes are TRBV18 and TRBJ1-3, with TRBD1 matching 9 bases. CDR1 is KGHSH and CDR2 is LQKENI in the germline V gene. V dropped 4 bases and J dropped 4; count of bases not matched to a gene: 11. The CDR3 contains 17 residues. The CDR3 DNA is TGTGCCAGCTCACGACCCGGGACAGGGTCTTCGGGAAACACCATATATTTT. Translated: CASSRPGTGSSGNTIYF.

V usage is TRBV11-3 and J usage is TRBJ1-5; no reliable D call. V lost 5 bases and J 5 bases, leaving 16 bases between the germline ends. The CDR3 contains 15 residues. Germline V gene lookup returns CDR1 SGHNT and CDR2 YENEEA. CDR3 bases: TGTGCCAGCAGCCCCTTGCTCTGGGGTTATCAGCCCCAGCATTTT. It yields the protein CASSPLLWGYQPQHF. Drawing the rest from reference TRBV11-3 and TRBJ1-5, the complete variable domain is EAGVVQSPRYKIIEKKQPVAFWCNPISGHNTLYWYLQNLGQGPELLIRYENEEAVDDSQLPKDRFSAERLKGVDSTLKIQPAELGDSAVYLCASSPLLWGYQPQHFGDGTRLSIL.

This clone was seen only once. The chain uses TRBV18 and TRBJ2-1, with D perhaps matching TRBD1 (7 bases). Between the trimmed V and J ends, which lost 0 bases and 3 bases, there was a span of 12 bases. From germline, CDR1 is KGHSH and CDR2 LQKENI. The CDR3 spans 16 residues. CDR3: CASSPPAGGNYNEQFF. As DNA, the CDR3 is TGTGCCAGCTCACCACCGGCAGGGGGGAACTACAATGAGCAGTTCTTC.

V and J are TRBV7-2 and TRBJ1-6, with TRBD1 matching 7 bases. This CDR3 is 16 amino acids long. The germline V gene has CDR1 SGHTA and CDR2 FQGNSA. Trimming cost V 5 bases and J 5 bases; bases outside gene matches: 9. DNA for the CDR3: TGTGCCAGCAGCCCTGAGGGGGCACGAAATAATTCACCCCTCCACTTT. This codes for CASSPEGARNNSPLHF.

This clone was observed a handful of times. The chain links TRBV19 to TRBJ1-1, with 8 bases identical to TRBD1. CDR1 and CDR2 from the germline V gene are LNHDA and SQIVND (reference sequence). CDR3 length: 14 amino acids. Losses at the gene ends were 6 bases for V and 1 base for J; bases not matched to a gene: 4. The CDR3: CASRSQGANTEAFF. CDR3 in DNA: TGTGCCAGTAGAAGTCAGGGGGCGAACACTGAAGCTTTCTTT.

This sequence joins TRBV9 and TRBJ2-7; weak D call: TRBD1 (6 bases). The CDR3 spans 14 residues. V was trimmed by 0 bases and J by 4 bases, leaving 11 bases between them. Germline loops: CDR1 SGDLS, CDR2 YYNGEE. The CDR3 here is CASSVETGAYEQYF. CDR3 sequence (DNA): TGTGCCAGCAGCGTAGAGACAGGTGCTTACGAGCAGTACTTC.

Here the CDR3 DNA reads TGTGCCAGCAGCTTTTTGAGTGAGCAGTTCTTC. This encodes CASSFLSEQFF. This chain connects TRBV14 to TRBJ2-1; unclear D gene. The CDR3 is 11 residues long. Germline values: CDR1 SGHDN, CDR2 FVKESK. V shed 5 bases and J shed 9 bases, with 8 bases lying between them.

The gene calls are TRBV2 and TRBJ2-3; 8 bases match TRBD2. Germline-derived CDR1 and CDR2 are SNHLY and FYNNEI. Trimming at V came to 7 bases and at J to 1 base, leaving 7 bases not matched to a gene. This CDR3 spans 15 amino acids. The CDR3 reads CASNPDSGGTDTQYF. The CDR3 DNA is TGTGCCAGCAATCCTGATAGCGGGGGCACAGATACGCAGTATTTT.

A single count supports this clone. V and J are TRBV6-6 and TRBJ2-7; TRBD1 might be the D (6 bases). The V gene's germline CDR1 is MNHNY and CDR2 SVGAGI (reference sequence). The CDR3 loop spans 15 amino acids. Trimming removed 6 bases at V and 3 bases at J, with 18 bases between. The CDR3 sequence: CASRQGQFFYYEQYF. In DNA, the CDR3 is TGTGCCAGCAGACAAGGACAGTTCTTTTACTACGAGCAGTACTTC.

This clone was seen once. The chain has TRBV7-2 and TRBJ1-3; no clear D. The V gene lost 1 base and the J gene lost 0 bases, with 4 bases spanning the gap. The CDR3 runs to 14 residues. Looked up from germline, CDR1 is SGHTA and CDR2 is FQGNSA. The CDR3 is CASSLGISGNTIYF. The CDR3 DNA reads TGTGCCAGCAGCTTAGGGATCTCTGGAAACACCATATATTTT.

This chain connects TRBV28 to TRBJ2-3, with a possible D match to TRBD2 (6 bases). V dropped 7 bases and J dropped 4 bases, with 15 bases sitting between them. Germline CDR1 MDHEN, CDR2 SYDVKM. The CDR3 is 14 amino acids. The CDR3 sequence is CASTSPGLSDTQYF. DNA for the CDR3: TGTGCCAGCACCTCCCCGGGACTTTCAGATACGCAGTATTTT.

Regarding this clone: Compared with germline, one end of the junction differs, possibly owing to a read error. This sequence joins TRBV7-7 and TRBJ2-5; D tentatively reads TRBD1 or TRBD2 (5 bases each). From germline, CDR1 is SSHAT and CDR2 FNYEAQ (reference sequence). This CDR3 contains 15 residues. The CDR3 coding sequence is TGTGCTAGCAGCCTCCTCGGGGCAGGGAAAGAGACCCAGTACTTC. Translating it yields CASSLLGAGKETQYF.

CDR3 DNA sequence: TGTGCCAGCTCATATGGACAGGCTAGCACAGATACGCAGTATTTT. Translating it yields CASSYGQASTDTQYF. J is TRBJ2-3 and V is TRBV18; 7 bases match TRBD1. CDR1 KGHSH and CDR2 LQKENI come from the germline V gene. The CDR3 consists of 15 residues. V trimming: 5 bases; J trimming: 0 bases; junction bases outside the gene matches: 5.

The V call is TRBV7-2, the J call TRBJ2-3; 10 bases align to TRBD2. V gave up 5 bases and J gave up 0 bases; unmatched junction bases: 8. From germline, CDR1 is SGHTA and CDR2 FQGNSA. The CDR3 has 17 residues. CDR3 DNA sequence: TGTGCCAGCAGCAAACGCCTAGCGGGGGCTAGCACAGATACGCAGTATTTT. Translating gives CASSKRLAGASTDTQYF.

The chain couples TRBV11-2 to TRBJ2-7; D may be TRBD1 (5 bases). V was clipped by 6 bases and J by 0 bases, with 12 bases between them. The CDR3 has 14 residues. The germline gives CDR1 SGHAT, CDR2 FQNNGV. The CDR3: CASSTGTRSYEQYF. The CDR3 DNA follows: TGTGCCAGCAGTACAGGAACCCGCTCCTACGAGCAGTACTTC.

The CDR3: CSVTTPSSGNTIYF. The CDR3 DNA sequence: TGCAGCGTTACGACACCCAGCTCTGGAAACACCATATATTTT. V usage is TRBV29-1 and J usage is TRBJ1-3; no reliable D call. CDR1 is SQVTM and CDR2 is ANQGSEA in the germline V gene. The CDR3 contains 14 residues. V lost 5 bases and J lost 0, with 11 bases in between.